The rows below give T cell receptor beta chains drawn from one sample of a study of control samples from healthy donors and cancer patients. Only in-frame clones appear in the TCRdb table, and some are missing; sequencing was by immunoSEQ multiplex PCR. The data show approximately 70,000 clones, more than 85% seen once. The specimen was blood. The receptors come from a woman in her fifties or sixties in good health. Both conserved end residues are part of each CDR3. The D gene is left open where the match is weak. Rows give clone size only sometimes, using once, few, many, or a class for an expanded clone.

J | size | V | D | DNA | CDR3
TRBJ1-2 | . | TRBV7-3 | . | TGTGCCAGCAGCCCAGGACCCTCGGGTAACTATGGCTACACCTTC | CASSPGPSGNYGYTF
TRBJ1-4 | . | TRBV30 | TRBD1 | TGTGCCTGGAGTAGACACAGGGGGTATGAAAAACTGTTTTTT | CAWSRHRGYEKLFF
TRBJ2-5 | . | TRBV11-2 | . | TGTGCCAGCAGCTTTCGACGGACCCAAGAGACCCAGTACTTC | CASSFRRTQETQYF
TRBJ2-3 | . | TRBV10-3 | TRBD2 | TGTGCCATCAAAGGGGAACTAGCGGCAACAGATACGCAGTATTTT | CAIKGELAATDTQYF
TRBJ2-3 | . | TRBV7-9 | . | TGTGCCAGCAGCTCGAAAGGAGATACGCAGTATTTT | CASSSKGDTQYF
TRBJ2-3 | . | TRBV19 | TRBD1 | TGTGCCAGTACAGACAGGGGGAGAGATACGCAGTATTTT | CASTDRGRDTQYF
TRBJ2-7 | . | TRBV28 | TRBD1 | TGTGCCAGCAGTTTAACGAGACAGGGGGCGTTGGACGAGCAGTACTTC | CASSLTRQGALDEQYF
TRBJ2-7 | . | TRBV10-3 | TRBD1 | TGTGCCATCAGCACCGGGACAGGGGTGGGGAGCTCCTACGAGCAGTACTTC | CAISTGTGVGSSYEQYF
TRBJ2-7 | once | TRBV19 | . | TGTGCCAGTAGTCCGGGTAAGGCAGGGTACGAGCAGTACTTC | CASSPGKAGYEQYF
TRBJ1-5 | . | TRBV7-9 | . | TGTGCCAGCAGCTTAGATTCAGAAAATCAGCCCCAGCATTTT | CASSLDSENQPQHF
TRBJ1-3 | . | TRBV12-3/TRBV12-4 | . | TGTGCCAGCCTGGACAGTGGAAACACCATATATTTT | CASLDSGNTIYF
TRBJ1-4 | once | TRBV2 | TRBD1 | TGTGCCAGCAGTGAGACAGGGGCTATTGGGGAAAAACTGTTTTTT | CASSETGAIGEKLFF
TRBJ1-2 | . | TRBV10-3 | TRBD1 | TGTGCCATCAGAAGCGGACAGGGGCGATTGGATGGCTACACCTTC | CAIRSGQGRLDGYTF
TRBJ2-5 | . | TRBV7-2 | TRBD1 | TGTGCCAGCAGCTTAGTCGGGACAGCCCACCAAGAGACCCAGTACTTC | CASSLVGTAHQETQYF
TRBJ1-1 | . | TRBV10-3 | TRBD1 | TGTGCCATCAACAGGGGATCTTACACTGAAGCTTTCTTT | CAINRGSYTEAFF
TRBJ1-5 | . | TRBV19 | . | TGTGCCAGTAGTAGAGGGGGGAGGGGCGGCAATCAGCCCCAGCATTTT | CASSRGGRGGNQPQHF
TRBJ1-3 | . | TRBV4-1 | . | TGCGCCAGCAGCCAAGTTGGCGGGGGAAACACCATATATTTT | CASSQVGGGNTIYF
TRBJ2-7 | once | TRBV5-3 | . | TGTGCCAGAAGCTTTTGGACAGCGACCTACGAGCAGTACTTC | CARSFWTATYEQYF
TRBJ1-6 | . | TRBV25-1 | TRBD1 | TGTGCCAGCAGTTCACTACCCGGGACAGATAATTCACCCCTCCACTTT | CASSSLPGTDNSPLHF
TRBJ2-1 | . | TRBV7-2 | . | TGTGCCAGCAGCCCCCAGCCAAGCTCCTACAATGAGCAGTTCTTC | CASSPQPSSYNEQFF
TRBJ1-5 | once | TRBV19 | . | TGTGCCAGTAGTGAGACGCCAGGGAGTAGCAATCAGCCCCAGCATTTT | CASSETPGSSNQPQHF
TRBJ1-4 | . | TRBV5-1 | . | TGCGCCAGCAGCTCTGGGTGGCTTAATGAAAAACTGTTTTTT | CASSSGWLNEKLFF
TRBJ2-7 | once | TRBV18 | TRBD1 | TGTGCCAGCTCACCGATGGGACAGGAGCTTGGCGAGCAGTACTTC | CASSPMGQELGEQYF
TRBJ1-5 | . | TRBV6-4 | . | TGTGCCAGCAGTGACCCCCGACGGGGAGGGGGCAATCAGCCCCAGCATTTT | CASSDPRRGGGNQPQHF
TRBJ1-5 | . | TRBV4-1 | TRBD1 | TGCGCCAGCAGCCAGGCAGGGGGTAGCAATCAGCCCCAGCATTTT | CASSQAGGSNQPQHF
TRBJ2-7 | . | TRBV30 | . | TGTGCCTGGAGCCATGGACAGTCCTACGAGCAGTACTTC | CAWSHGQSYEQYF
TRBJ2-3 | . | TRBV5-8 | . | TGTGCCAGCAGCTTGCAGCGGCCTGGGGGCACAGATACGCAGTATTTT | CASSLQRPGGTDTQYF
TRBJ1-2 | . | TRBV2 | . | TGTGCCAGCACGCTCAGGGAGGGCCTGAACTATGGCTACACCTTC | CASTLREGLNYGYTF
TRBJ2-2 | . | TRBV2 | . | TGTGCCAGCAGTGAACAGGGGATAGGGGAGCTGTTTTTT | CASSEQGIGELFF
TRBJ1-5 | . | TRBV5-8 | . | TGTGCCAGCAGCCCTGACAGAAATCAGCCCCAGCATTTT | CASSPDRNQPQHF
TRBJ1-2 | . | TRBV19 | . | TGTGCCAGTAGTATTCAGTCGGGCCCGACAGGCTACACCTTC | CASSIQSGPTGYTF